This section outlines one T cell receptor beta chain sequence together with its context. The antigen it binds to is not known. No much larger clone exists at a distance of one base, and base qualities are not known. The source of the sample is a study of identical twins (dated by TCRdb to 2016 to 2017). Context from the whole study: TCR alpha and beta repertoires from monozygotic twins, unrelated adults of various ages and cord blood were deep-sequenced to test whether fetal clonotypes persist. To rule out contamination, the twin experiments were replicated at different times with different library preparation protocols. On the study overall, not on this receptor specifically: Compared with coincidental sharing between unrelated individuals, out-of-frame TCR alpha sequences shared between twins had an excess of sequences with low generation probability. Zero-insertion analyses could be partly confounded by invariant T cells such as MAIT and iNKT, though diverse VJ usage argued against such confounding for most clonotypes. Excess twin sharing in beta out-of-frame sequences was weaker because fewer shared sequences lowered the signal-to-noise ratio. Abundant cord blood beta clonotypes had fewer insertions, young adult naive repertoires showed a similar but weaker trend, and memory repertoires showed no such trend. Because the same donors could not be followed over many years, conclusions were based on cross-sectional statistical analysis. In monozygotic twins, out-of-frame TCR alpha sharing was systematically underestimated by recombination models, although the models agreed with sharing between unrelated individuals.

Library creation used 5' RACE. Sequenced using an Illumina HiSeq 2000. Template switching added a universal primer binding site, and the final cDNA carried a unique molecular identifier that allowed TCR cDNA molecules to be counted accurately. Specific primers in the conserved constant-segment region were used to synthesize first-strand cDNA for the TCR alpha and beta chains. To control for contamination, each cDNA library was double barcoded with a SMART-Mk sample barcode plus Illumina barcodes. Two successive PCR steps introduced TruSeq adapter sequences along with Illumina sample barcodes. The TCR alpha and beta cDNA libraries were sequenced on the Illumina HiSeq platform using custom primers. On the authors' methods: Unique molecular identifiers were extracted from raw reads with MiGEC, and CDR3 positions were determined with MiXCR. Recombination models were inferred per individual with the repgenHMM and IGoR tools using an EM algorithm. Shared clonotype analysis was performed with the tcR package in R, normalizing sharing by the product of cloneset sizes. To study raw recombination free of thymic and clonal selection effects, out-of-frame nonproductive sequences were analyzed. TCRdb reworked the public reads: Q25 trimming with fastp, MiXCR clone assembly, productive beta chains retained. Under each unique CDR3 protein, matching rows form one entry showing the most common genes and DNA. Clone size and V and J calls follow TCRdb, not the original study. This sample lists 520,000 or so distinct CDR3 sequences; 20% to 25% were detected once. Around 0.91% of the sample rests with the top ten.

Every donor was a healthy Caucasian. Three pairs of female monozygotic twins, all aged about 18 to 30 years, made up the twin cohort. Positive isolation kits from Invitrogen were used to isolate CD4+ and CD8+ T cell populations. Reading the germline V gene gives CDR1 SGHRS and CDR2 YFSETQ. The CDR3 spans 17 residues, from the cysteine through the phenylalanine. Kept here is only the CDR3 DNA, which spans 51 bases and is read in frame from base 1. The V end loses 5 bases and the J end loses 0 bases, and a stretch of 19 bases separates them. The data also belong to a second study, concerning T cells expressing NK-cell markers. That second publication adds: TCR beta-chain repertoires were profiled in sorted CD3+CD56+NKG2C+, CD3+CD56+NKG2C- and CD3+CD56-NKG2C+ T-cell subsets from several donors. Of the eight sequenced donors, seven were found to be HCMV-seropositive and one was found to be HCMV-seronegative. To restrict sorting to alphabetaTCR-expressing T cells, an anti-gammadeltaTCR antibody was added in several experiments. In several donors, the dominant CD3+CD56+NKG2C+ clonotypes were found to rank among the top 10 CD8+ clonotypes and to make up about 1.0-7.5% of CD8+ T cells. Those dominant clonotypes were again the most abundant among CD3+CD56-NKG2C+ cells in a few donors, at about 25-60.1%. It remained unclear whether the expanded NKG2C-expressing T cell clones were specific for HCMV antigens. Randomly selected healthy volunteers, three men and five women, were used as the eight sequenced donors. A commercial ELISA kit detecting HCMV-specific IgG in serum was used to determine HCMV serostatus. Reads were demultiplexed and grouped by UMI with MIGEC, and clonotypes were assembled and quantified with MiTCR. To exclude erroneous sequences, any TCR cDNA sequence not supported by at least two reads was discarded. The tcR package was used for downstream repertoire analysis, and clonotypes were matched across fractions by CDR3 nucleotide sequence plus V segment. VDJmatch was used to annotate antigen specificity against VDJdb, with one amino acid substitution in CDR3 allowed.

The TCR was taken from a woman between 18 and 30 years old in good health. The sequenced sample was CD4+ T cells sorted from blood. This receptor chain uses TRBV5-1 and TRBJ2-3; the D gene is possibly TRBD2, with 5 bases matching. For the CDR3, the sequence is CASSPKVAGQSTDTQYF. The nucleotide sequence is TGCGCCAGCAGTCCTAAGGTGGCGGGTCAGAGCACAGATACGCAGTATTTT.